This T cell receptor (beta chain) derives from a study of T cells in Graves' hyperthyroidism and ophthalmopathy (dated by TCRdb to the late 2010s). Some background on the complete study: Peripheral blood was collected at initial diagnosis, before any treatment. TCR V-J signatures able to tell the groups apart were searched for in a discovery cohort of some 100 patients, of whom around 42 had Graves' ophthalmopathy and around 57 had stable Graves' hyperthyroidism. Prospective prediction of ophthalmopathy was tested in an independent validation cohort of some 19 hyperthyroidism patients and around 16 patients who later progressed to ophthalmopathy. The 95 to 100 discovery patients were randomly divided into training and test sets at a 7:3 ratio. In addition, the study compared T-cell repertoires in thyroid tissue and in blood from six Graves' hyperthyroidism patients. After blood sampling, hyperthyroidism patients were treated with methimazole at a starting dose of 30 mg daily, and ophthalmopathy patients were treated with high-dose intravenous methylprednisolone. TCR Vbeta CDR3 sequencing of approximately 140 peripheral blood samples (roughly 43 ophthalmopathy, 75 to 85 hyperthyroidism and around 17 progressor patients) is reported in the paper.

Including cysteine and phenylalanine, the CDR3 has 16 amino acids. Only the CDR3 DNA stays, 48 bases, in frame from base 1. Germline trimming: 0 bases from V, 1 base from J; junction bases outside gene matches: 4. CDR1 and CDR2 (LGHNA, YSLEER) derive from the germline V gene. This clonotype was detected only a few times. There is no known antigen for this receptor. No qualities accompany the bases; no much larger clone lies one base away. The TCR beta CDR3 regions were amplified from RNA transcripts. The first round of RT-PCR for the TCR CDR3 was performed with the HTBI primer set and the Qiagen OneStep RT-PCR kit. A second multiplex PCR round built the libraries, followed by size selection and purification. The libraries were sequenced on an Illumina HiSeq2000 using paired-end 100 bp reads. The study's own analysis went as follows. Raw data were processed with SOAPnuke, discarding reads with adapters, uncalled bases, mean Phred below 15, or no exact constant-primer or identifier match. High-quality paired reads were merged using COPE v1.2.5, and each unique nucleotide sequence was defined as a clonotype. Clonotypes were aligned to IMGT TRBV, TRBD and TRBJ reference segments using MiTCR v1.1. Only V-J combinations with frequency above 0.0001, covering about 99% of repertoires, were analysed. The TCS score was defined as F50 (clonal expansion) divided by E x V (chaos), with BLOSUM62-based TCRdist calculated between CDR3 peptides within each V-J. Welch's t-statistics and random forest reduced fewer than 600 V-J features to 13, which were used in a naive Bayes classifier (R e1071). TCRdb's own reprocessing of the public reads used fastp at Q25 and MiXCR and kept productive beta chains. Rows are combined by CDR3 protein, so each entry shows the most common genes and DNA. The V and J calls, along with clone size, are taken from TCRdb and not from the paper's own processing. The sample contains hundreds of thousands of distinct CDR3 sequences, 12% to 15% of them found a single time. 10% of the sample belongs to the ten largest clones.

Findings and caveats that apply to the study as a whole: Sample size was not statistically predetermined, and blinding of investigators to group allocation was not performed. During validation, the model predicted progression to ophthalmopathy a median of approximately 6 months ahead of onset, with 70.59% sensitivity and around 73% specificity. Most expanded thyroid clonotypes (frequency above 0.001) were also detected in blood, suggesting blood repertoires may reflect thyroid immune responses. In cross-validation, a model built on a 13 V-J signature told ophthalmopathy apart from stable hyperthyroidism with 85% to 90% sensitivity and roughly 83% specificity, and in testing the same model reached 80%/75%.

Stable Graves' hyperthyroidism was defined as no progression to ophthalmopathy during 18 months of follow-up. Hyperthyroidism patients were newly diagnosed, had a disease duration of under 2 months, and were aged 18 to 65 years. The study excluded patients with uncontrolled infections, other autoimmune diseases, pregnancy or lactation. Clinical symptoms, serum thyroxine and TRAb, thyroid ultrasound, and orbital computed tomography formed the basis for the diagnoses. PBMCs were isolated from 7.5 to 10 ml of fresh peripheral blood by Ficoll-Paque density gradient centrifugation. Trizol reagent was used to extract total RNA, and RNA quality was then checked on an Agilent 2100 Bioanalyzer.

The rearrangement combines TRBV4-3 with TRBJ2-7; TRBD2 matches 9 bases in the middle. The sequenced sample consisted of blood. This TCR was recovered from a woman aged 18 to 35 with Graves' hyperthyroidism. The CDR3 is CASSQDRTSVSYEQYF. The nucleotide sequence reads as follows: TGCGCCAGCAGCCAAGATAGGACTAGCGTTTCCTACGAGCAGTACTTC.